This entry concerns a single TCR beta chain. Its antigen specificity is not known. Base qualities are not recorded, but no much larger clone differs from it by a single base. The sample has other DNA sequences that encode this CDR3 too. TCRbeta CDR3 regions were amplified from genomic DNA using the immunoSEQ Assay, a bias-controlled multiplex PCR. In the original analysis: Nucleated cell counts per sample were estimated from amplification of reference gene primers within the assay. To quantify the absolute abundance of each unique TCRbeta CDR3 rearrangement, sequence reads were collapsed and filtered. Productive Simpson clonality was computed per sample as the square root of Simpson's diversity index over productive rearrangements. TCRdb mirrors the immuneACCESS table, restricted to in-frame sequences. Some clones are absent from its copies; in checked studies, under half trace to an unresolved V gene, and the reason for the others is unknown. The V and J calls and clone size come from that table; D and trimming were worked out from the DNA. A total of 250,000 to 300,000 clones appear in this sample, 70% to 90% of them only once. 13% of the sample lies in the top ten.

This sample was taken from a study of blood T cell repertoires in COVID-19 (dated by TCRdb to the early 2020s). Regarding the study in general: The collaborator samples originated in the United States, Italy and Spain and spanned the acute and convalescent phases of COVID-19. Subjects who had been exposed to COVID-19, were actively infected with it, or had recovered from it provided the deeply sampled blood TCRbeta repertoires that made up the dataset. The prospective study material was composed of cDNA or gDNA derived from T cells, B-cell-depleted T cells, or PBMCs. Nearly every sample came with metadata listing a de-identified subject ID, COVID-19 status, age in years and sex. The samples were drawn from two sources: the first 160 participants of the ongoing ImmuneRACE study, and approximately 1,300 subjects contributed by 6 global collaborators. A freely available public database, intended as a resource for researchers studying the immune response to SARS-CoV-2, is where the repertoires were released. Where available, HLA class I and class II types were taken from metadata supplied by the sample provider and were not determined by assay-based typing.

One collaborating source in Seattle enrolled patients during active infection and followed them longitudinally through the course of disease. The collaborating institutions used their own protocols to collect whole blood in K2EDTA tubes. Collaborator samples were shipped for TCRbeta analysis as frozen whole blood, isolated PBMCs, or DNA extracted from either sample type. The CDR3 goes from the cysteine to the phenylalanine over 15 residues. CDR3 DNA only is kept here, 45 bases in frame from base 1. Clipping removes 2 bases from V and 4 bases from J, with 5 as the unmatched junction base count. The germline V gene yields MNHEY for CDR1 and SVGEGT for CDR2. Paper-wide results and their limitations: The amount of clinical and demographic metadata varied by source and participant and was provided uncurated.

This TCR was recovered from an older woman with COVID-19, enrolled during active disease. The specimen was peripheral blood. This chain joins TRBV6-2 or TRBV6-3 to TRBJ2-1; 7 middle bases align to TRBD2. The CDR3 protein: CASSYGGGQYNEQFF. The DNA sequence follows: TGTGCCAGCAGTTACGGCGGGGGTCAATACAATGAGCAGTTCTTC.